This record looks at one T cell receptor (beta chain) sequence and its context. The antigen remains undetermined. The donors gave bone marrow, and they were healthy. The sample is drawn from a study of cytomegalovirus exposure and HLA in healthy donors. Study-wide results and caveats: In all likelihood, a cluster of highly shared sequence variants was a sequencing artifact.

The V gene lost 8 bases and the J gene lost 1 base, with 6 bases spanning the gap. Germline CDR1 and CDR2: SNHLY and FYNNEI. CDR3 length equals 13 residues. Vbeta (60) and Jbeta (13) primers were used in the PCR. Here immunoSEQ multiplex PCR was the method, and the copy in TCRdb shows in-frame clones only, minus some. The repertoire has about 190,000 clones, 80% to 85% of them found once; the top ten carry around 2%. Specimen: PBMCs. The sequence was collected from a woman younger than 35 in good health and CMV-seropositive. The chain recombines TRBV2 with TRBJ2-6, with D tentatively TRBD2 (5 bases). CDR3 sequence: CASRGSGANVLTF. As DNA, the CDR3 is TGTGCCAGCCGCGGGTCTGGGGCCAACGTCCTGACTTTC.